This TCR beta chain was recorded in a study of PD-1 blockade in classical Hodgkin lymphoma. Study-level points and caveats: The study found complete responders had baseline diversity similar to newly diagnosed patients. Patients who initiated nivolumab within 1 year of ASCT were excluded.

Time point given: cycle 4 day 1 (C4D1), after less than seven weeks of nivolumab. Each and every patient relapsed after autologous stem cell transplantation, and patients got differing brentuximab vedotin exposure. This clone appeared a single time. Its specificity is not known. The CDR3 has 20 residues. CDR1 PRHDT and CDR2 FYEKMQ come from the germline V gene (reference sequence). Trimming at V came to 0 bases and at J to 2 bases, leaving 19 bases not matched to a gene. Profiling relied on immunoSEQ multiplex PCR, and the TCRdb table lists in-frame clones only, not all of them. The table lists 100,000 or so clones, approximately 89% of them singletons.

The input for sequencing was peripheral blood mononuclear cells (PBMCs), taken before the fourth cycle of nivolumab. This TCR derives from a human donor with classical Hodgkin lymphoma. This chain joins TRBV13 and TRBJ2-7, with 7 bases that match TRBD2. The CDR3 bases are TGTGCCAGCAGCTTAGGGATGGGGTTCCGTCCGGGACTACCCCCCTACGAGCAGTACTTC. Protein product: CASSLGMGFRPGLPPYEQYF.